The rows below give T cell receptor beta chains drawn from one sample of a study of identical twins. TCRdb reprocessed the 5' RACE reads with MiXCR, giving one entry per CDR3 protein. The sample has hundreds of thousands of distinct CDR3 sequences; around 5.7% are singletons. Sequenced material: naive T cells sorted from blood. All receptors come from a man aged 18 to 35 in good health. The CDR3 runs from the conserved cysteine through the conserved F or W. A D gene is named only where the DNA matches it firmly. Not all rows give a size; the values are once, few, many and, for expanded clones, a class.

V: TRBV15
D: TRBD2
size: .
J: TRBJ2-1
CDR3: CATSQGTSGIGEQFF
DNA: TGTGCCACCAGTCAAGGGACTAGCGGGATTGGTGAGCAGTTCTTC

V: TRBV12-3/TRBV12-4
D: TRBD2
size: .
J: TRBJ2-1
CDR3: CASRQLAAIYNEQFF
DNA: TGTGCCAGCAGACAACTAGCGGCGATCTACAATGAGCAGTTCTTC

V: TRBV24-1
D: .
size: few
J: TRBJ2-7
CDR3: CATSDSLGGRPYEQYF
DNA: TGTGCCACCAGTGACTCCCTGGGGGGGCGCCCCTACGAGCAGTACTTC

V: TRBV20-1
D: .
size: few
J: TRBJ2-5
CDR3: CSARGRQQETQYF
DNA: TGCAGTGCTAGAGGGCGCCAACAAGAGACCCAGTACTTC

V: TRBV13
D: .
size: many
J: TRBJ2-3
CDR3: CASQGVSTQYF
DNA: TGTGCCAGCCAAGGGGTGAGCACGCAGTATTTT

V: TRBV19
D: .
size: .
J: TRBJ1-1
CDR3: CASSSRLRGGGTEAFF
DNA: TGTGCCAGTAGTTCACGACTCCGGGGAGGGGGCACTGAAGCTTTCTTT

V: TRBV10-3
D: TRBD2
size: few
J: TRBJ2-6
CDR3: CALQPGLLSSGANVLTF
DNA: TGTGCTCTACAACCGGGACTATTATCCTCTGGGGCCAACGTCCTGACTTTC

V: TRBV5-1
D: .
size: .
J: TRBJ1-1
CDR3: CASSLEGRPTEAFF
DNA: TGCGCCAGCAGCTTAGAGGGACGCCCCACTGAAGCTTTCTTT

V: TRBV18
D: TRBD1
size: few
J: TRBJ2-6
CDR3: CASSPLRDRTISGANVLTF
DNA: TGTGCCAGCTCACCACTAAGGGACAGAACTATCTCTGGGGCCAACGTCCTGACTTTC

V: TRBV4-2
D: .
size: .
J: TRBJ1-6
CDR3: CASSQDTRNDNSPLHF
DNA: TGTGCCAGCAGCCAAGATACCAGGAACGATAATTCACCCCTCCACTTT

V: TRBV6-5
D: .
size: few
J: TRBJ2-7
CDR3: CASSYSTEYEQYF
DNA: TGTGCCAGCAGTTACTCTACAGAGTACGAGCAGTACTTC

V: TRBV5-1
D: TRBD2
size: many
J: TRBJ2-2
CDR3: CASSLAARESVTGELFF
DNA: TGCGCCAGCAGCTTGGCGGCGCGGGAGTCGGTCACCGGGGAGCTGTTTTTT

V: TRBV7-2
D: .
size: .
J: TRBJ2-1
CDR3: CASSLDLVQFF
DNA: TGTGCCAGCAGCTTGGATCTGGTGCAGTTCTTC